This T cell receptor (beta chain) was captured in a study of blood T cell repertoires in COVID-19. Study as a whole: Sample material is recorded as cDNA or gDNA derived from T cells, B-cell-depleted T cells, or PBMCs.

Per the study methods: Reference gene primer amplification gave nucleated cell count estimates. Clones were sequenced by immunoSEQ multiplex PCR, and TCRdb holds only the in-frame ones, with some missing. The V and J calls and clone size come from that table; D and trimming were worked out from the DNA. This sample has roughly 230,000 clones, with roughly 86% found just once. The source of this sequence is a man over 45 with acute or convalescent COVID-19. The sequencing sample was made of peripheral blood.

For the CDR3, the DNA is TGTGCCACCAGTGGGGTCGGGACTTGGAATCAGCCCCAGCATTTT. Protein: CATSGVGTWNQPQHF. The gene calls are TRBV24-1 and TRBJ1-5; the D gene is possibly TRBD1 (5 bases). CDR1 and CDR2 from the germline V gene are KGHDR and SFDVKD. V was pared by 5 bases and J by 4 bases, with 14 bases between. The CDR3 has 15 amino acids.